This TCR beta chain was identified during a study of T-cell memory formation after mild COVID-19. Overall study: TCR clusters largely stayed donor specific.

General study findings and limits: Contracting CD4+ clones were located mainly in CM and EM, and CD8+ clones in EMRA.

This clonotype has only a few counts. Its antigen is undetermined. Employing constant-segment primers, 5'RACE generated TCR alpha and TCR beta cDNA libraries bearing sample barcodes and UMIs. In TCRdb, the 5' RACE reads were re-called with MiXCR into one record per CDR3 protein. The profile shows under 400,000 distinct CDR3 sequences, under 25% of them singletons. The sequenced sample was PBMCs or a T cell subset sorted from them (not recorded which). The TCR originated in an adult woman who had mild COVID-19 (a few samples of this study predate the infection). Cell type and time point are not known.

The CDR3: CATSDTGTGAGELFF. The CDR3 DNA sequence: TGTGCCACCAGTGACACCGGGACAGGGGCCGGGGAGCTGTTTTTT. The gene calls are TRBV24-1 and TRBJ2-2, with TRBD1 identical over 10 bases. CDR3 size: 15 residues. Germline CDR1 and CDR2: KGHDR and SFDVKD. Losses at the gene ends were 4 bases for V and 6 bases for J; bases not matched to a gene: 4.